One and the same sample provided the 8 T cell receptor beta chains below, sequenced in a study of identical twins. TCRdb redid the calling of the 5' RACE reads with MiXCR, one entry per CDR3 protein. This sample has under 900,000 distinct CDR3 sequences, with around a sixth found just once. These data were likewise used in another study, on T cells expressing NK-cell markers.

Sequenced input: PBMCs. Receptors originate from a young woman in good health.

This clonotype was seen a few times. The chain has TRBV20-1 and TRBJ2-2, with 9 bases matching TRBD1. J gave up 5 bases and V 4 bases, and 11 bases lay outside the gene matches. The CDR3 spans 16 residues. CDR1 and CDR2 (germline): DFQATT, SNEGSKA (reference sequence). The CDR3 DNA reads TGCAGTGCTATTCGACCCGGGACAGGGACGACCGGGGAGCTGTTTTTT. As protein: CSAIRPGTGTTGELFF.

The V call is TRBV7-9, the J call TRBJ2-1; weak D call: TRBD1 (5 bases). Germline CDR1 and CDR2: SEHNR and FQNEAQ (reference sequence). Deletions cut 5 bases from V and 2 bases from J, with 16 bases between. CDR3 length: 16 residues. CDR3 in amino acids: CASSGAPPLTYNEQFF. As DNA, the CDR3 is TGTGCCAGCAGCGGGGCTCCACCACTTACCTACAATGAGCAGTTCTTC. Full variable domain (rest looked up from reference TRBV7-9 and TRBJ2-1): DTGVSQNPRHKITKRGQNVTFRCDPISEHNRLYWYRQTLGQGPEFLTYFQNEAQLEKSRLLSDRFSAERPKGSFSTLEIQRTEQGDSAMYLCASSGAPPLTYNEQFFGPGTRLTVL.

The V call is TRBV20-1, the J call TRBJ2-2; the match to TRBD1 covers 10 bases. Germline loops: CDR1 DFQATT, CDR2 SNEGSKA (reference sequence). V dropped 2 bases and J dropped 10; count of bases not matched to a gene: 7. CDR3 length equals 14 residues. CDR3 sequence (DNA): TGCAGTGCTAGACGGGACAGGGGAAAGGCGGAGCTGTTTTTT. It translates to CSARRDRGKAELFF.

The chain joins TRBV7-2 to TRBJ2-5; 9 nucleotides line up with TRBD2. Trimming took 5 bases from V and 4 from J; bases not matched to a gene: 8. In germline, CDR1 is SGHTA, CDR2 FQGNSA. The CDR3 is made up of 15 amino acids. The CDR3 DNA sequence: TGTGCCAGCAGCGTCCTTAGCGGGAGAGGAGAGACCCAGTACTTC. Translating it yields CASSVLSGRGETQYF. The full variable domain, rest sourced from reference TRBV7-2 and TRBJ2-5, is GAGVSQSPSNKVTEKGKDVELRCDPISGHTALYWYRQSLGQGLEFLIYFQGNSAPDKSGLPSDRFSAERTGGSVSTLTIQRTQQEDSAVYLCASSVLSGRGETQYFGPGTRLLVL.

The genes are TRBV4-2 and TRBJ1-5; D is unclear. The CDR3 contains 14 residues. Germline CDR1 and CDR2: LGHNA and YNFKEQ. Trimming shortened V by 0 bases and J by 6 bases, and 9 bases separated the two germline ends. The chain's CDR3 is CASSQDIRGQPQHF. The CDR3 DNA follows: TGTGCCAGCAGCCAAGATATCAGAGGTCAGCCCCAGCATTTT.

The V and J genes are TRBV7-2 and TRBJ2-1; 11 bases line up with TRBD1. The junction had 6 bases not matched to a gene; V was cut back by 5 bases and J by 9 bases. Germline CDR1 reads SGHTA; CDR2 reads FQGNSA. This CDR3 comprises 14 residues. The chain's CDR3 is CASSTGQGVVEQFF. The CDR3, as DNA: TGTGCCAGCAGCACGGGACAGGGGGTTGTTGAGCAGTTCTTC.

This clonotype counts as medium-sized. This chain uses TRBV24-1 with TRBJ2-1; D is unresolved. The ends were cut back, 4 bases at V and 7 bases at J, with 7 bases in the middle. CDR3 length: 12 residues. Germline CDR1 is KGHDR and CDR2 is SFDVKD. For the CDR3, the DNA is TGTGCCACCAGTGACTCAGCAAATGAGCAGTTCTTC. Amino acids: CATSDSANEQFF.

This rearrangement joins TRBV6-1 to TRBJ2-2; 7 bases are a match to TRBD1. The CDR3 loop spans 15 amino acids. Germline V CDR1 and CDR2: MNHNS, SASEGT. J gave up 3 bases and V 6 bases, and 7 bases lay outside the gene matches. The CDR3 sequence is CASRKAGTDTGELFF. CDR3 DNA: TGTGCCAGCAGGAAAGCCGGGACAGACACCGGGGAGCTGTTTTTT.